One and the same sample provided the 9 T cell receptor beta chains below, sequenced in a study of CD8+CD57+ T cells in acquired aplastic anemia. Profiles of TCR beta VDJ and CDR3 were generated from a genomic DNA template. MiXCR, applied by TCRdb to the reads, yields one record per CDR3 protein. This sample has just over 150,000 distinct CDR3 sequences, with roughly 48% found just once. Sequencing involved patients with CD8+CD57+ cell expansion previously shown by flow cytometry. Material: sorted CD4+, CD8+, or CD8+CD57+ T cells (not recorded which) from PBMCs. These TCRs come from a human donor with aplastic anemia.

This clonotype was observed a handful of times. The chain links TRBV14 to TRBJ2-1; 10 positions match TRBD1. V shed 0 bases, J shed 5 bases, and the junction held 4 bases outside the gene matches. The CDR3 totals 16 residues. Germline-derived CDR1 and CDR2 are SGHDN and FVKESK. CDR3 DNA sequence: TGTGCCAGCAGCCAAGATATAGGACAGGGGGACAATGAGCAGTTCTTC. Translating it yields CASSQDIGQGDNEQFF.

The V call is TRBV2, the J call TRBJ2-7; D gene unclear. V was trimmed by 2 bases and J by 2 bases, leaving 10 bases between them. CDR3 length: 14 residues. Germline V gene data show CDR1 as SNHLY and CDR2 as FYNNEI. As DNA, the CDR3 is TGTGCCAGCAGTGAAAGTCTTCTTCCCTACGAGCAGTACTTC. Translated, it gives CASSESLLPYEQYF.

J is TRBJ1-1 and V is TRBV6-1; no clear D. The CDR3 runs 15 residues. CDR1 and CDR2 (germline): MNHNS, SASEGT. Trimming removed 5 bases from V and 0 bases from J, with 13 bases in between. CDR3 sequence (DNA): TGTGCCAGCAGTCCAGTGGTCCTGGTGAACACTGAAGCTTTCTTT. It translates to CASSPVVLVNTEAFF.

This clonotype was counted ten times or more. The chain is built from TRBV9 and TRBJ1-6, with D possibly matching TRBD1 (6 bases). CDR1 SGDLS and CDR2 YYNGEE come from the germline V gene. The CDR3 has 17 amino acids. Trimming pared 6 bases from V and 10 bases from J, leaving 26 bases between. The CDR3 sequence is CASNPTIGSRGESPLHF. CDR3 nucleotides: TGTGCCAGCAACCCCACAATAGGAAGCAGGGGAGAATCACCCCTCCACTTT.

Ten or more counts support this clonotype. The gene calls are TRBV15 and TRBJ1-1, with no clear D. The CDR3 length is 16 residues. Germline CDR1 is LNHNV and CDR2 is YYDKDF (reference sequence). V was pared by 5 bases and J by 0 bases, with 16 bases between. The DNA for the CDR3 is TGTGCCACCAGCGTAAGTCAAACAGCTATGAACACTGAAGCTTTCTTT. Its protein product is CATSVSQTAMNTEAFF. Drawing the rest from reference TRBV15 and TRBJ1-1, the complete variable domain is DAMVIQNPRYQVTQFGKPVTLSCSQTLNHNVMYWYQQKSSQAPKLLFHYYDKDFNNEADTPDNFQSRRPNTSFCFLDIRSPGLGDTAMYLCATSVSQTAMNTEAFFGQGTRLTVV.

In its sample, this clonotype was seen a few times. CDR3 region: CASSRGTSGQETQYF. DNA of the CDR3: TGTGCCAGCAGCCGCGGGACTAGCGGACAAGAGACCCAGTACTTC. This chain uses TRBV7-2 with TRBJ2-5, with 11 bases matching TRBD2. Trimming took 5 bases from V and 2 from J; bases not matched to a gene: 4. Germline CDR1 SGHTA, CDR2 FQGNSA. CDR3 length equals 15 residues.

For this clonotype: An end of the junction does not agree with germline; a read error may underlie this. The chain combines TRBV25-1 with TRBJ2-1, with 7 positions matching TRBD1. The germline gives CDR1 MGHDK, CDR2 SYGVNS. There are 19 residues in the CDR3. The CDR3 here is CASSECTGATFPPYNEQLF. For the CDR3, the DNA is TGTGCGAGCAGTGAATGTACAGGGGCCACCTTTCCCCCCTACAATGAGCAGCTCTTC.

V usage is TRBV9 and J usage is TRBJ1-6; D perhaps matches TRBD1 (6 bases). V shed 3 bases and J shed 7 bases, with 11 bases lying between them. This CDR3 spans 14 amino acids. CDR1 SGDLS and CDR2 YYNGEE come from the germline V gene. CDR3: CASSGDRLNSPLHF. DNA of the CDR3: TGTGCCAGCAGCGGTGACAGGCTCAATTCACCCCTCCACTTT.

For the CDR3, the DNA is TGTGCCAGCGTCAGCCCGATAAACACTGAAGCTTTCTTT. Its translation: CASVSPINTEAFF. The V call is TRBV6-5, the J call TRBJ1-1; D is uncertain. From germline, CDR1 is MNHEY and CDR2 SVGAGI. The V end lost 8 bases, the J end lost 2 bases, and 12 bases lay between the germline ends. This CDR3 spans 13 amino acids.